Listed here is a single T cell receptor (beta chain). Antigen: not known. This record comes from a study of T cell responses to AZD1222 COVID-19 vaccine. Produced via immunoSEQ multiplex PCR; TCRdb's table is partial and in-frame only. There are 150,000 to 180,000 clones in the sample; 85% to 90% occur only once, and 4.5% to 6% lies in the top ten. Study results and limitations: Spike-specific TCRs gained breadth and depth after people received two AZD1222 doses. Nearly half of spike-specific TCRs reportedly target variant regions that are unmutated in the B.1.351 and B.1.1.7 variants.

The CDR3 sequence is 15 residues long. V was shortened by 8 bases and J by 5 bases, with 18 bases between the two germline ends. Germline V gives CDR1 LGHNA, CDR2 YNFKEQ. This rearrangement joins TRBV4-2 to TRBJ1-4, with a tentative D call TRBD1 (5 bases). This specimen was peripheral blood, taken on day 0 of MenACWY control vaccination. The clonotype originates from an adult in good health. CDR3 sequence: CASRLGRDSNEKLFF. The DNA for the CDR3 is TGTGCCAGCCGCCTGGGGCGGGACTCCAATGAAAAACTGTTTTTT.